This section outlines one T cell receptor (beta chain) sequence together with its context. V lost 4 bases to trimming and J lost 2 bases, with 15 bases between them. Germline-derived CDR1 and CDR2 are LNHDA and SQIVND (reference sequence). This CDR3 has 15 residues. Per the original methods: Quantification of nucleated cells was approximated via reference gene primer amplification. Some clones are missing from TCRdb's copy, which holds only in-frame ones; the method was immunoSEQ multiplex PCR. V, J and clone size derive from that table, while D and trimming were established from the DNA sequence. This sample has 250,000 to 350,000 clones, with roughly 91% found just once. The sample belongs to a study of blood T cell repertoires in COVID-19. Study background: The United States, Italy and Spain were the sources of the acute and convalescent COVID-19 samples. The cDNA or gDNA used as material had been derived from T cells, B-cell-depleted T cells, or PBMCs.

This receptor was taken from a man younger than 40 with acute or convalescent COVID-19. Sequenced sample: peripheral blood. The chain carries TRBV19 and TRBJ2-7, with a possible D match to TRBD2 (5 bases). Here the CDR3 DNA reads TGTGCCAGTAGTACCACCGGGAAGTTGACCTACGAGCAGTACTTC. It yields the protein CASSTTGKLTYEQYF.